This T cell receptor (beta chain) was sequenced in a study of blood T cells in healthy people across ages. Study findings and constraints: Without sorted subsets, naive and antigen-experienced compartments could not be conclusively compared.

Comment on this clonotype: Its antigen remains unidentified.

Germline CDR1 and CDR2: ENHRY and SYGVKD. V trimming: 3 bases; J trimming: 7 bases; junction bases outside the gene matches: 2. The CDR3 sequence is 12 residues long. A second PCR, run for roughly 7 to 12 cycles, used a sample-barcoded 5' primer plus a J-beta primer mix. Every sample returned 3 million or more CDR3-containing paired-end reads. From the 5' RACE reads, TCRdb called clonotypes with MiXCR, one entry per CDR3 protein. The table lists about 780,000 distinct CDR3 sequences, about 46% of them singletons. The receptor was derived from a man older than 75 in good health. The rearrangement joins TRBV10-3 to TRBJ1-2; 7 nucleotides agree with TRBD1. The specimen was blood. The CDR3 spells CAISEGGLGYTF. The CDR3 DNA is TGTGCCATCAGTGAAGGGGGCCTTGGCTACACCTTC.